The entry below describes one TCR beta chain. The sample originates from a study of control samples from healthy donors and cancer patients. The repertoire was sequenced with immunoSEQ multiplex PCR; TCRdb's copy has only in-frame clones and lacks some. This repertoire shows under 450,000 clones, approximately 90% found once; its top ten account for around 6.8%. The V segment lost 4 bases and the J segment 8 bases; nucleotides outside the gene matches: 10. Germline V gene sequence: CDR1 SGDLS, CDR2 YYNGEE. CDR3 size: 14 residues. V and J are TRBV9 and TRBJ2-3; 7 positions agree with TRBD1. The sample consisted of PBMCs. The receptor's source is a man aged 40-49 years with head and neck cancer. CDR3 residues: CASSLVGGYATQYF. The CDR3 coding sequence is TGTGCCAGCAGCCTAGTAGGGGGCTATGCTACGCAGTATTTT.